The rows below give T cell receptor beta chains drawn from one sample of a study of cytomegalovirus exposure and HLA in healthy donors. TCRdb's table, derived via immunoSEQ multiplex PCR, lists solely in-frame clones and lacks some. The sample records some 98,000 clones, about 85% being singletons. Sequenced material: PBMCs. The origin of the receptors is a female donor in good health and CMV-seropositive. The conserved cysteine and the conserved F or W are not part of the CDR3 here. D genes are given only for firm matches.

CDR3 protein	D gene	V gene	J gene
ASTPRQGEGEKLF	TRBD1	TRBV6-1	TRBJ1-4
ASSLFGGLGYNEQF	-	TRBV27	TRBJ2-1
ASGGRDAEAF	-	TRBV19	TRBJ1-1
ASSLSRRGDTDTQY	-	TRBV11-1	TRBJ2-3
ASRQEGTEAF	-	TRBV5-1	TRBJ1-1
SVDPSYGYT	-	TRBV29-1	TRBJ1-2
ASGLALGTGRLQNTEAF	TRBD1	TRBV12-5	TRBJ1-1
ASSPSIRGRANYGYT	-	TRBV7-2	TRBJ1-2
ASSLETARNTIY	-	TRBV11-3	TRBJ1-3
ASSETGVIDEQY	TRBD1	TRBV18	TRBJ2-7
ATQVVENRGKSYNEQF	TRBD1	TRBV10-3	TRBJ2-1